Below, 20 T cell receptor beta chains from the same sample are listed, as sequenced in a study of T cells and copy number aberrations in small-cell lung cancer. Generated by immunoSEQ multiplex PCR, the TCRdb table keeps only in-frame clones and is missing some. In the table there are 7,500 to 10,000 clones, about three quarters of which are singletons. The specimen was normal tissue next to the tumor. These receptors originate from a man in his 60s with small cell lung cancer.

The rearrangement uses TRBV4-1 and TRBJ2-2; 13 nucleotides agree with TRBD2. Per germline, CDR1 MGHRA and CDR2 YSYEKL. V shed 1 base and J 7 bases; nucleotides not matched to a gene: 6. The CDR3 is made up of 17 amino acids. The CDR3 reads CASSQAGTSGTGGELFF. The DNA for the CDR3 is TGCGCCAGCAGCCAAGCCGGGACTAGCGGGACCGGCGGGGAGCTGTTTTTT.

The chain uses TRBV19 and TRBJ2-3, with D possibly called TRBD1 or TRBD2 (6 bases each). The CDR3 sequence is 14 residues long. V was clipped by 6 bases and J by 7 bases, with 17 bases between them. CDR1 and CDR2 from the germline V gene are LNHDA and SQIVND (reference sequence). The CDR3 spells CASRRDGGGNTQYF. In DNA form, the CDR3 reads TGTGCCAGTAGGCGGGACGGAGGGGGGAATACGCAGTATTTT.

This clone has only a few counts. The genes are TRBV7-8 and TRBJ2-7, with a weak D call TRBD1 (5 bases). V was cut by 3 bases and J by 0 bases, with 6 bases left in between. CDR1 SGHVS and CDR2 FQNEAQ come from the germline V gene. This CDR3 is built from 13 residues. CDR3 in amino acids: CASSFDSSYEQYF. The CDR3 DNA reads TGTGCCAGCAGCTTTGACAGCTCCTACGAGCAGTACTTC.

The rearrangement links TRBV6-6 to TRBJ2-1; 13 bases match TRBD2. V lost 5 bases and J lost 4; bases outside the gene matches: 5. The CDR3 is 16 amino acids. Germline CDR1 and CDR2: MNHNY and SVGAGI (reference sequence). The CDR3 sequence: CASSRTSGSSYNEQFF. The CDR3 DNA follows: TGTGCCAGCAGTCGGACTAGCGGGAGTAGTTACAATGAGCAGTTCTTC.

V usage is TRBV5-6 and J usage is TRBJ1-3, with TRBD1 as a possible D gene (5 bases). Germline V gene lookup returns CDR1 SGHDT and CDR2 YYEEEE. The CDR3 is made up of 16 amino acids. With 4 bases removed from V and 0 bases from J, the gap between germline ends came to 14 bases. In DNA form, the CDR3 reads TGTGCCAGCAGCGGGGGACGGAGAAGCTCTGGAAACACCATATATTTT. Translation: CASSGGRRSSGNTIYF. Filled out from reference TRBV5-6 and TRBJ1-3, the complete variable domain reads DAGVTQSPTHLIKTRGQQVTLRCSPKSGHDTVSWYQQALGQGPQFIFQYYEEEERQRGNFPDRFSGHQFPNYSSELNVNALLLGDSALYLCASSGGRRSSGNTIYFGEGSWLTVV.

This chain links TRBV11-2 with TRBJ2-1; TRBD1 agrees at 7 bases. V gave up 6 bases and J gave up 4 bases; unmatched junction bases: 9. Germline V gene lookup returns CDR1 SGHAT and CDR2 FQNNGV. This CDR3 contains 15 residues. The CDR3 spells CASSLGQSDYNEQFF. The CDR3 bases are TGTGCCAGCAGTTTGGGACAGAGTGATTACAATGAGCAGTTCTTC.

The CDR3 nucleotides are TGTGCCAGCAGCCCTAGGGGGACTAGCGGGCATTCGGGCACAGATACGCAGTATTTT. Translating it yields CASSPRGTSGHSGTDTQYF. The chain employs TRBV9 and TRBJ2-3; TRBD2 aligns across 12 bases. With V trimmed by 4 bases and J by 1 base, 13 bases remained unmatched. The germline V gene has CDR1 SGDLS and CDR2 YYNGEE. There are 19 residues in the CDR3.

The chain carries TRBV7-9 and TRBJ2-1; TRBD1 agrees at 9 bases. Trimming cost V 2 bases and J 10 bases; bases outside gene matches: 9. CDR1 SEHNR and CDR2 FQNEAQ come from the germline V gene (reference sequence). The CDR3 is 15 amino acids. The chain's CDR3 is CASSLWDREKREQFF. The CDR3 DNA follows: TGTGCCAGCAGCTTATGGGACAGGGAAAAAAGAGAGCAGTTCTTC.

This clone was detected only a few times. The CDR3 protein is CASSFGRGYEKLFF. CDR3 coding DNA: TGTGCCAGCAGCTTCGGCAGGGGGTATGAAAAACTGTTTTTT. This chain uses TRBV5-6 with TRBJ1-4; 7 positions agree with TRBD1. This CDR3 region has 14 residues. CDR1 is SGHDT, CDR2 YYEEEE, per germline. The J segment lost 6 bases and the V segment lost 2 bases, leaving 4 bases of the junction unmatched.

The rearrangement links TRBV11-2 to TRBJ2-1; 10 bases align to TRBD2. There are 18 residues in the CDR3. Germline CDR1 is SGHAT and CDR2 is FQNNGV. The V and J ends lost 7 bases and 1 base, in that order; junction bases with no gene match: 13. The CDR3 nucleotides read TGTGCCAGCACCCTAGGGGGTTCGGGACTAGCGTCCTACAATGAGCAGTTCTTC. Translating gives CASTLGGSGLASYNEQFF.

CDR3 sequence (DNA): TGCAGCGTTCACGACAGGGCTGGGGCCAACGTCCTGACTTTC. It encodes CSVHDRAGANVLTF. This chain connects TRBV29-1 to TRBJ2-6; 7 nucleotides agree with TRBD1. J was trimmed by 2 bases and V by 5 bases; bases with no gene match: 3. The germline V gene has CDR1 SQVTM and CDR2 ANQGSEA. This CDR3 contains 14 residues.

The rearrangement uses TRBV14 and TRBJ1-4; D is unclear. The CDR3 loop spans 17 amino acids. CDR1 SGHDN and CDR2 FVKESK come from the germline V gene. V shed 0 bases and J shed 5 bases, with 16 bases lying between them. Written as DNA, the CDR3 is TGTGCCAGCAGCCAAGATTGGAGCGGGCTCTCAAATGAAAAACTGTTTTTT. Its protein product is CASSQDWSGLSNEKLFF.

The CDR3 loop reads CASSERLTSRRVCEQFF. The CDR3 nucleotides read TGTGCCAGCAGCGAGAGGTTGACTAGCAGGAGGGTTTGTGAGCAGTTCTTC. The chain employs TRBV5-6 and TRBJ2-1; 7 nucleotides align to TRBD2. This CDR3 has 17 residues. The V and J ends lost 4 bases and 9 bases, in that order; junction bases with no gene match: 19. Per germline, CDR1 SGHDT and CDR2 YYEEEE.

In this sample, this clone turned up once. The rearrangement links TRBV5-1 to TRBJ2-3; D is perhaps TRBD1 or TRBD2 (6 bases each). The CDR3 consists of 14 residues. The V end was cut by 5 bases, the J end by 2 bases, with 12 bases between. Looked up from germline, CDR1 is SGHRS and CDR2 is YFSETQ. In DNA, the CDR3 is TGCGCCAGCAGGAAGGGGGGCTACACAGATACGCAGTATTTT. Translated: CASRKGGYTDTQYF.

The chain recombines TRBV5-8 with TRBJ2-7; 7 bases fit TRBD1. Germline CDR1 and CDR2: SGHTS and YDEGEE. The trim removed 4 bases at V and 4 bases at J, leaving 11 bases unmatched. CDR3 length equals 15 residues. CDR3 residues: CASSHDTGARYEQYF. The CDR3 bases are TGTGCCAGCAGCCACGATACAGGGGCAAGGTACGAGCAGTACTTC.

V is TRBV28 and J is TRBJ1-1; 8 bases are a match to TRBD1. After removal of 5 bases from V and 0 bases from J, the junction contained 5 bases not matched to a gene. Germline CDR1 is MDHEN and CDR2 is SYDVKM. This CDR3 is built from 15 residues. The CDR3 protein is CASSPTTGVNTEAFF. Here the CDR3 DNA reads TGTGCCAGCAGTCCCACGACAGGGGTGAACACTGAAGCTTTCTTT.

The chain is built from TRBV11-3 and TRBJ1-4; D gene uncertain. Germline V lookup: CDR1 SGHNT, CDR2 YENEEA. Trimming removed 1 base at V and 8 bases at J, with 8 bases between. The CDR3 has 13 residues. CDR3 DNA: TGTGCCAGCAGCTTAGGGGTCATCGAAAAACTGTTTTTT. The encoded protein is CASSLGVIEKLFF. Variable domain in full (rest from reference TRBV11-3 and TRBJ1-4): EAGVVQSPRYKIIEKKQPVAFWCNPISGHNTLYWYLQNLGQGPELLIRYENEEAVDDSQLPKDRFSAERLKGVDSTLKIQPAELGDSAVYLCASSLGVIEKLFFGSGTQLSVL.

The rearrangement uses TRBV19 and TRBJ2-1, with 8 nucleotides matching TRBD2. Germline V gene sequence: CDR1 LNHDA, CDR2 SQIVND (reference sequence). With V trimmed by 4 bases and J by 6 bases, 11 bases remained unmatched. The CDR3 totals 16 residues. This chain's CDR3 is CASSNPTGLGFNEQFF. CDR3 coding DNA: TGTGCCAGTAGTAATCCCACGGGACTAGGGTTCAATGAGCAGTTCTTC.

This clone was counted a single time. The chain carries TRBV5-6 and TRBJ2-2; TRBD2 aligns across 7 bases. With V trimmed by 2 bases and J by 6 bases, 10 bases remained unmatched. Germline lookup yields CDR1 SGHDT and CDR2 YYEEEE. The CDR3 spans 16 residues. CDR3 coding DNA: TGTGCCAGCAGCTTTTCTGCGGGAGTGGGGGCCGGGGAGCTGTTTTTT. As protein: CASSFSAGVGAGELFF.

The V gene is TRBV10-3, the J gene TRBJ2-7; TRBD2 agrees at 7 bases. CDR3 size: 14 residues. Germline trimming cut 4 bases from V and 5 bases from J; bases unmatched to any gene: 8. Germline CDR1 reads ENHRY; CDR2 reads SYGVKD. In DNA, the CDR3 is TGTGCCATCAGTGGGGGGGGGACTGGTCACGAGCAGTACTTC. It is translated as CAISGGGTGHEQYF.